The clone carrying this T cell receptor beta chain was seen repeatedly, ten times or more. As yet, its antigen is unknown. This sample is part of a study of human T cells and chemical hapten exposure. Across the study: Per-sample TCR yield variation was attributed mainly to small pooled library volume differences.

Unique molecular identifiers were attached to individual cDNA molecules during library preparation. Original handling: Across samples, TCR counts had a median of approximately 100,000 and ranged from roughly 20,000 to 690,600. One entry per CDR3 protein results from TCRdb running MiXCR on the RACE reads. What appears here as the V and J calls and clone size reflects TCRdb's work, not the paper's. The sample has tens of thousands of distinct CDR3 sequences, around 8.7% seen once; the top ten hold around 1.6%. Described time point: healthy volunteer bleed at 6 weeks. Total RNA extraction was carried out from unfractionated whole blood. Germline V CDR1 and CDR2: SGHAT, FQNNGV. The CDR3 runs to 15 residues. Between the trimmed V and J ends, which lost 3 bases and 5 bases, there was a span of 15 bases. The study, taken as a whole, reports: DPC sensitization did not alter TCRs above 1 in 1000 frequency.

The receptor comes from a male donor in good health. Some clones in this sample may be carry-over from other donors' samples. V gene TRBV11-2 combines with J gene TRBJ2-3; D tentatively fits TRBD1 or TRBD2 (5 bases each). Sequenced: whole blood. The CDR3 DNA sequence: TGTGCCAGCAGCTTGCTCGGGACCGAGAAAGATACGCAGTATTTT. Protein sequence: CASSLLGTEKDTQYF.